This T cell receptor beta chain appears in the sequencing data of a study of beta chain features in type 1 diabetes. Expressed TCRB transcripts were sequenced after all isolated RNA was converted to cDNA. Some clones are missing from TCRdb's copy, which holds only in-frame ones; the method was immunoSEQ multiplex PCR. This table has roughly 150,000 clones, 11% appearing once. The CDR3 runs 16 residues. The germline CDR1 and CDR2 sequences are ENHRY and SYGVKD. Trimming cost V 11 bases and J 6 bases; bases outside gene matches: 14. Material: central memory CD4+ T cells from blood. V and J are TRBV10-3 and TRBJ2-7; 15 bases map to TRBD2. The sequence was obtained from a young man in good health. In DNA, the CDR3 is TGTGCCCTATCCCCCGGGACTAGCGGGAGGTGGAGCGAGCAGTACTTC. Protein sequence: CALSPGTSGRWSEQYF.